This T cell receptor (beta chain) was captured by sequencing in a study of radiation and T cells in renal cell carcinoma. V was pared by 1 base and J by 3 bases, with 9 bases of the junction left unmatched. The germline V gene has CDR1 SGHTA and CDR2 FQGNSA. CDR3 length: 16 amino acids. The time point here: blood 2 weeks post-SBRT. Treatment indicated: 15 Gy SBRT to primary tumor, nephrectomy 4 weeks later. Radiation-treated patients gave blood at baseline, week 2 and week 4. The repertoire was sequenced with immunoSEQ multiplex PCR; TCRdb's copy has only in-frame clones and lacks some. The sample yields roughly 78,000 clones, more than 75% seen once.

The sequencing used blood, collected from a patient whose treatment included radiotherapy and nephrectomy. V and J are TRBV7-2 and TRBJ2-7; 7 nucleotides line up with TRBD2. This receptor was taken from a man aged 55 to 70 with renal cell carcinoma. The CDR3 DNA reads as TGTGCCAGCAGCTTAGATGGCGCGGGAGCCTTCTACGAGCAGTACTTC. It encodes CASSLDGAGAFYEQYF.